The present T cell receptor beta chain was sequenced within a study of T cells in localized non-small cell lung cancer. Repertoires were generated with immunoSEQ multiplex PCR, while TCRdb's copy carries only in-frame clones and drops some. The repertoire consists of 130,000 or so clones, with around 90% occurring once and the leading ten covering around 1.8%. The TCR was taken from a female donor aged 60 or older with stage I lung adenocarcinoma. Sequenced material: peripheral blood, taken before any cancer treatment.

CDR3: CASSFHTQEQFF. The CDR3 DNA reads TGTGCCAGCAGCTTTCACACCCAGGAGCAGTTCTTC. V gene TRBV5-4 combines with J gene TRBJ2-1; D is uncertain. Germline V CDR1 and CDR2: SGHNT, YYREEE (reference sequence). V lost 2 bases to trimming and J lost 10 bases, with 10 bases between them. This CDR3 is built from 12 residues. The variable domain in full, with the rest retrieved from reference TRBV5-4 and TRBJ2-1, is ETGVTQSPTHLIKTRGQQVTLRCSSQSGHNTVSWYQQALGQGPQFIFQYYREEENGRGNFPPRFSGLQFPNYSSELNVNALELDDSALYLCASSFHTQEQFFGPGTRLTVL.